These 25 T cell receptor beta chains were sequenced from one sample in a study of shared clonotypes between healthy human individuals. Data came from immunoSEQ multiplex PCR; TCRdb stores just in-frame clones and leaves some out. The sample carries around 1.1 million clones, about 84% recorded once. Material: memory CD4+ T cells from PBMCs. Documented subset: CD45RA-negative fraction. The receptor set was obtained from a man younger than 35 in good health. Some clones in this sample may be carry-over from other donors' samples.

V usage is TRBV5-1 and J usage is TRBJ2-6; D remains unclear. From germline, CDR1 is SGHRS and CDR2 YFSETQ. V lost 6 bases to trimming and J lost 2 bases, with 9 bases between them. This CDR3 spans 14 amino acids. CDR3 amino acids: CASTLPTGANVLTF. CDR3 coding DNA: TGCGCCAGCACTTTACCGACTGGGGCCAACGTCCTGACTTTC.

The chain links TRBV5-6 to TRBJ2-1; possibly TRBD1 for D (6 bases). CDR1 and CDR2 from the germline V gene are SGHDT and YYEEEE. V was shortened by 3 bases and J by 4 bases, with 14 bases between the two germline ends. CDR3 length: 15 residues. CDR3 in DNA: TGTGCCAGCAGCTATAGAGGGGGAACTTACAATGAGCAGTTCTTC. Its protein product is CASSYRGGTYNEQFF. Full variable domain (rest looked up from reference TRBV5-6 and TRBJ2-1): DAGVTQSPTHLIKTRGQQVTLRCSPKSGHDTVSWYQQALGQGPQFIFQYYEEEERQRGNFPDRFSGHQFPNYSSELNVNALLLGDSALYLCASSYRGGTYNEQFFGPGTRLTVL.

The genes are TRBV5-4 and TRBJ2-7, with 8 bases matching TRBD1. Germline CDR1 and CDR2: SGHNT and YYREEE (reference sequence). V lost 0 bases and J lost 4; bases outside the gene matches: 6. This CDR3 spans 15 amino acids. DNA of the CDR3: TGTGCCAGCAGCTTGGGTGGACAGGGCCCGTACGAGCAGTACTTC. It translates to CASSLGGQGPYEQYF.

The chain is built from TRBV6-1 and TRBJ2-7; TRBD1 agrees at 9 bases. The length of the CDR3 is 14 residues. Germline V gene data show CDR1 as MNHNS and CDR2 as SASEGT. Trimming at V came to 8 bases and at J to 9 bases, leaving 14 bases not matched to a gene. The CDR3 spells CASGLVGTGQRQYF. The CDR3 region has the DNA TGTGCCAGCGGGTTGGTTGGGACAGGGCAACGGCAGTACTTC.

This clone was seen repeatedly, ten times or more. The chain is built from TRBV7-9 and TRBJ1-1, with D possibly TRBD1 on 5 matching bases. The CDR3 length is 15 residues. Deletions cut 5 bases from V and 8 bases from J, with 21 bases between. Germline lookup yields CDR1 SEHNR and CDR2 FQNEAQ (reference sequence). CDR3 in DNA: TGTGCCAGCAGCCTAGGGACCTCAGGGAGTAGGGAAGCTTTCTTT. Protein product: CASSLGTSGSREAFF.

The rearrangement joins TRBV5-4 to TRBJ2-2; possible D gene TRBD1, 5 bases. There are 15 residues in the CDR3. Trimming left V 3 bases short and J 1 base short, with 10 bases between. Germline CDR1 reads SGHNT; CDR2 reads YYREEE (reference sequence). This CDR3 reads CASSYLRGNTGELFF. The DNA of the CDR3 is TGTGCCAGCAGCTACCTAAGGGGGAACACCGGGGAGCTGTTTTTT.

Comment on this clone: A much larger clone sits a single nucleotide away, making a read error possible. The CDR3 is CASSLGVAGELLF. CDR3 nucleotides: TGTGCCAGCAGCTTAGGGGTGGCCGGGGAGCTGCTTTTT. V gene TRBV9 combines with J gene TRBJ2-2; D is possibly TRBD1 or TRBD2 (5 bases each). This CDR3 spans 13 amino acids. Germline CDR1 SGDLS, CDR2 YYNGEE.

This chain uses TRBV7-9 with TRBJ2-1; 8 bases align to TRBD2. The CDR3 is made up of 16 amino acids. Germline lookup yields CDR1 SEHNR and CDR2 FQNEAQ (reference sequence). With V trimmed by 5 bases and J by 7 bases, 13 bases remained unmatched. CDR3: CASSQPRGAALNEQFF. CDR3 coding DNA: TGTGCCAGCAGCCAACCGCGGGGGGCCGCGTTAAATGAGCAGTTCTTC.

The chain employs TRBV23-1 and TRBJ1-3; weak D call: TRBD1 (6 bases). TRBV23-1 is flagged as an ORF with uncertain function. This CDR3 comprises 15 residues. Between the trimmed V and J ends, which lost 8 bases and 4 bases, there was a span of 18 bases. Here the CDR3 reads CASVRQETLGNTIYF. The CDR3 DNA is TGCGCCAGCGTACGACAGGAAACTTTAGGAAACACCATATATTTT.

The chain has TRBV28 and TRBJ2-7; 8 bases are a match to TRBD2. The CDR3 extends over 16 amino acids. With V trimmed by 3 bases and J by 3 bases, 10 bases remained unmatched. Germline lookup yields CDR1 MDHEN and CDR2 SYDVKM. In nucleotides, the CDR3 is TGTGCCAGCAGTTTTGGAGGCGCGGGAGGAGGCTACGAGCAGTACTTC. Its translation: CASSFGGAGGGYEQYF.

The chain joins TRBV6-1 to TRBJ2-1, with D possibly matching TRBD2 (5 bases). V lost 3 bases and J 9 bases, leaving 15 bases between the germline ends. This CDR3 is 14 amino acids long. Germline values: CDR1 MNHNS, CDR2 SASEGT. The CDR3 nucleotides read TGTGCCAGCAGTGATATAATCGGGGTAGGTGAGCAGTTCTTC. Translation: CASSDIIGVGEQFF.

The V call is TRBV2, the J call TRBJ1-1; 7 bases are shared with TRBD1. Germline trimming cut 3 bases from V and 11 bases from J; bases unmatched to any gene: 9. This CDR3 spans 13 amino acids. CDR1 and CDR2 from the germline V gene are SNHLY and FYNNEI. The CDR3 DNA sequence: TGTGCCAGCAGTGAGACCGGGACACAGGGGGCTTTCTTT. Protein product: CASSETGTQGAFF.

The rearrangement uses TRBV30 and TRBJ1-4; TRBD1 agrees at 8 bases. V dropped 0 bases and J dropped 4; count of bases not matched to a gene: 13. CDR1 and CDR2 (germline): GTSNPN, SVGIG (reference sequence). The CDR3 is 18 residues long. CDR3 protein: CAWSVLPPGGAFNEKLFF. CDR3 sequence (DNA): TGTGCCTGGAGTGTTCTACCACCAGGGGGCGCTTTTAATGAAAAACTGTTTTTT.

This chain joins TRBV30 and TRBJ1-2; D ambiguous. CDR3 size: 11 residues. Germline V gene lookup returns CDR1 GTSNPN and CDR2 SVGIG (reference sequence). V lost 4 bases to trimming and J lost 9 bases, with 12 bases between them. CDR3 DNA sequence: TGTGCCTGGAACAGTGCCGGGCGCTACACCTTC. Its translation: CAWNSAGRYTF.

With regard to this clone: Other DNA sequences from this sample encode an identical CDR3 as well. J is TRBJ1-4 and V is TRBV5-4, with D possibly TRBD1 on 5 matching bases. Germline V gene lookup returns CDR1 SGHNT and CDR2 YYREEE (reference sequence). Between the trimmed V and J ends, which lost 0 bases and 2 bases, there was a span of 5 bases. This CDR3 has 14 residues. In DNA form, the CDR3 reads TGTGCCAGCAGCTTGGGGGGGACTAATGAAAAACTGTTTTTT. Amino acid sequence: CASSLGGTNEKLFF.

As to this clone: A much larger clone is a single base away; this may be a read error. The sample has other DNA sequences that encode this CDR3 too. The gene calls are TRBV7-9 and TRBJ1-3; D call uncertain. The CDR3 is 14 residues long. The V and J ends lost 5 bases and 4 bases respectively, with 12 bases between them. Germline V gene sequence: CDR1 SEHNR, CDR2 FQNEAQ (reference sequence). CDR3 bases: TGTGCCAGCAGCCTAGGAGGGCCCGGAAACACCATATATTTT. Protein sequence: CASSLGGPGNTIYF. The complete variable domain, with remaining parts taken from reference TRBV7-9 and TRBJ1-3, reads DTGVSQNPRHKITKRGQNVTFRCDPISEHNRLYWYRQTLGQGPEFLTYFQNEAQLEKSRLLSDRFSAERPKGSFSTLEIQRTEQGDSAMYLCASSLGGPGNTIYFGEGSWLTVV.

This rearrangement joins TRBV6-1 to TRBJ2-7; a possible D gene is TRBD1 (6 bases). Germline-derived CDR1 and CDR2 are MNHNS and SASEGT. This CDR3 has 12 residues. Trimming removed 3 bases from V and 3 bases from J, with 6 bases in between. DNA for the CDR3: TGTGCCAGCAGTGACAGGGGCTACGAGCAGTACTTC. Its translation is CASSDRGYEQYF.

About this clone: Other DNA sequences from this sample encode an identical CDR3 as well. This chain uses TRBV15 with TRBJ2-7, with no clear D. The CDR3 extends over 13 amino acids. Germline values: CDR1 LNHNV, CDR2 YYDKDF (reference sequence). Trimming removed 2 bases from V and 2 bases from J, with 7 bases in between. For the CDR3, the DNA is TGTGCCACCAGCAGATCGACCCCCTACGAGCAGTACTTC. Translated, it gives CATSRSTPYEQYF.

This chain uses TRBV5-1 with TRBJ2-3; 12 bases are a match to TRBD2. The CDR3 runs 17 residues. The germline CDR1 and CDR2 sequences are SGHRS and YFSETQ. With 4 bases clipped from V and 4 bases from J, the junction kept 10 bases outside the gene matches. The DNA for the CDR3 is TGCGCCAGCAGCGGCCTGCCACTAGCGGGAGGAGCAGATACGCAGTATTTT. Translating gives CASSGLPLAGGADTQYF.

The V call is TRBV9, the J call TRBJ2-5; 15 nucleotides line up with TRBD2. The germline V gene encodes CDR1 SGDLS and CDR2 YYNGEE. The CDR3 length is 16 residues. Trimming at V came to 4 bases and at J to 5 bases, leaving 6 bases not matched to a gene. The CDR3 region is CASSLGLAGGRETQYF. The CDR3 nucleotides read TGTGCCAGCAGCCTAGGACTAGCGGGAGGGAGGGAGACCCAGTACTTC.

In this sample, this clone turned up many times. The same CDR3 also results from other DNA sequences found in this sample. This chain links TRBV11-2 with TRBJ2-7; no clear D gene. The ends were cut back, 5 bases at V and 1 base at J, with 15 bases in the middle. The CDR3 runs 15 residues. CDR1 is SGHAT, CDR2 FQNNGV, per germline. CDR3 sequence reads: CASSLSRVESYEQYF. In DNA form, the CDR3 reads TGTGCCAGCAGCCTCTCACGGGTGGAGTCCTACGAGCAGTACTTC.

The chain recombines TRBV5-1 with TRBJ2-1, with 11 bases lining up with TRBD1. CDR1 SGHRS and CDR2 YFSETQ come from the germline V gene. The CDR3 totals 16 residues. V shed 4 bases and J 4 bases; nucleotides not matched to a gene: 7. The DNA for the CDR3 is TGCGCCAGCAGCCCAGGACAGGGGGCGGGATACAATGAGCAGTTCTTC. Its protein is CASSPGQGAGYNEQFF.

This clone came up a few times. V and J are TRBV2 and TRBJ1-1; D is possibly TRBD1 (5 bases). Trimming took 4 bases from V and 1 from J, leaving 10 bases between them. The CDR3 spans 14 residues. Germline values: CDR1 SNHLY, CDR2 FYNNEI. The CDR3 protein is CASSGVTGNTEAFF. The DNA of the CDR3 is TGTGCCAGCAGTGGGGTTACAGGGAACACTGAAGCTTTCTTT.

This clone was seen only a few times. Other nucleotide sequences from this sample produce the same CDR3. The chain employs TRBV28 and TRBJ1-3; D uncertain. CDR3 length equals 15 residues. V dropped 3 bases and J dropped 0 bases, with 9 bases sitting between them. Per germline, CDR1 MDHEN and CDR2 SYDVKM. CDR3 sequence (DNA): TGTGCCAGCAGTTTGGTACAGTCCTCTGGAAACACCATATATTTT. Amino acids: CASSLVQSSGNTIYF.

J is TRBJ1-5 and V is TRBV30, with D perhaps matching TRBD1 (5 bases). CDR1 and CDR2 from the germline V gene are GTSNPN and SVGIG (reference sequence). The CDR3 is 16 amino acids. With 2 bases removed from V and 2 bases from J, the gap between germline ends came to 16 bases. The CDR3 DNA sequence: TGTGCCTGGAGTACCCGGGGGACTCTGGGCAATCAGCCCCAGCATTTT. This sequence encodes CAWSTRGTLGNQPQHF.